This T cell receptor beta chain was sequenced in a study of OX40 agonist ivuxolimab in advanced cancers. Study details: Patients' therapy was ivuxolimab, an antibody that acts as an agonist of OX40 (CD134).

Profiling relied on immunoSEQ multiplex PCR, and the TCRdb table lists in-frame clones only, not all of them. The sample has about 62,000 clones; about 91% are singletons. This CDR3 comprises 15 residues. V was pared by 6 bases and J by 0 bases, with 12 bases between. Germline V gene sequence: CDR1 MNHNS, CDR2 SASEGT. The chain recombines TRBV6-1 with TRBJ1-5; TRBD1 is a possible D gene (6 bases). The origin of this receptor is an adult with an advanced solid tumor such as melanoma, head and neck, liver or kidney cancer. This specimen was CD4+ or CD8+ T cells sorted from blood, taken in a trial of the OX40 agonist ivuxolimab. The CDR3 loop is CASRGDTYSNQPQHF. The DNA of the CDR3 is TGTGCCAGCAGGGGGGACACCTATAGCAATCAGCCCCAGCATTTT.